This record concerns one T cell receptor beta chain sequence. Both 60 Vbeta primers and 13 Jbeta primers went into the PCR. Measured with immunoSEQ multiplex PCR; TCRdb has only the in-frame clones, and not every one. The data show fewer than 150,000 clones, roughly 70% seen once. The entry originates in a study of cytomegalovirus exposure and HLA in healthy donors. V shed 0 bases and J shed 8 bases, with 26 bases lying between them. This CDR3 has 19 residues. Germline CDR1 MGHRA, CDR2 YSYEKL. V is TRBV4-1 and J is TRBJ1-3, with D perhaps matching TRBD1 (6 bases). The sequenced sample was PBMCs. The receptor comes from a woman in her thirties or forties in good health and CMV-seropositive. This CDR3 is CASSQEGREYGGWRDTIYF. The CDR3 nucleotides are TGCGCCAGCAGCCAAGAAGGGAGGGAGTACGGGGGCTGGCGGGACACCATATATTTT.